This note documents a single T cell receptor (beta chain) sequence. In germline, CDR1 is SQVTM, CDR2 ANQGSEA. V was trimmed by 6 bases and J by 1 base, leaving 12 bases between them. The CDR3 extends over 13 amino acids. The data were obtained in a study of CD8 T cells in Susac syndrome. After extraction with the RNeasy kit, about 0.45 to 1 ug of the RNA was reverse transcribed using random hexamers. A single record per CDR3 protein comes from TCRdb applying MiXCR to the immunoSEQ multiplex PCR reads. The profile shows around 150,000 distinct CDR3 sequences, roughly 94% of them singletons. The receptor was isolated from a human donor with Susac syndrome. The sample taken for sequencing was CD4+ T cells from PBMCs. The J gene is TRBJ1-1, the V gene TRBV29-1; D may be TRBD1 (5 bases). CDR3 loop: CSVGGTENTEAFF. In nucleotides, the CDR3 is TGCAGCGTGGGGGGGACGGAGAACACTGAAGCTTTCTTT.